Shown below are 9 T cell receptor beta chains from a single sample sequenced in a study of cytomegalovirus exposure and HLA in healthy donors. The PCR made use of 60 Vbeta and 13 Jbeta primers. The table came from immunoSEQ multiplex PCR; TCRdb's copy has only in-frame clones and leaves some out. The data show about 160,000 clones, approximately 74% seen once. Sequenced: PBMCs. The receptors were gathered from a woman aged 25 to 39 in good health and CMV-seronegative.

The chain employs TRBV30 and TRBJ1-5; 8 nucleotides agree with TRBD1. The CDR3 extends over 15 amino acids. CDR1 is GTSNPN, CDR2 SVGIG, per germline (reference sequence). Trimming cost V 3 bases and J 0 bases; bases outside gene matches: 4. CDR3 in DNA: TGTGCCTGGAGGACAGGGGATTATAGCAATCAGCCCCAGCATTTT. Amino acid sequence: CAWRTGDYSNQPQHF. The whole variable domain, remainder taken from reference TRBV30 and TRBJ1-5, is SQTIHQWPATLVQPVGSPLSLECTVEGTSNPNLYWYRQAAGRGLQLLFYSVGIGQISSEVPQNLSASRPQDRQFILSSKKLLLSDSGFYLCAWRTGDYSNQPQHFGDGTRLSIL.

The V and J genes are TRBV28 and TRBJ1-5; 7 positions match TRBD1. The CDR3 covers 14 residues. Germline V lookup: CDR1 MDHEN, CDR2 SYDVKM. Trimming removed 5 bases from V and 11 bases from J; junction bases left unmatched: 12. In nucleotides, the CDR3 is TGTGCCAGCAGTAGTAGCCCCAGGCAGGGGGCCCAGCATTTT. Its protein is CASSSSPRQGAQHF. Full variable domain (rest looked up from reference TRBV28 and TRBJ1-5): DVKVTQSSRYLVKRTGEKVFLECVQDMDHENMFWYRQDPGLGLRLIYFSYDVKMKEKGDIPEGYSVSREKKERFSLILESASTNQTSMYLCASSSSPRQGAQHFGDGTRLSIL.

The DNA of the CDR3 is TGCGCCAGCGCCAGGGAGGGAGGGGCCAACGTCCTGACTTTC. It yields the protein CASAREGGANVLTF. The chain uses TRBV5-1 and TRBJ2-6, with TRBD2 matching over 7 bases. CDR3 length: 14 residues. The junction had 5 bases not matched to a gene; V was cut back by 7 bases and J by 4 bases. In germline, CDR1 is SGHRS, CDR2 YFSETQ.

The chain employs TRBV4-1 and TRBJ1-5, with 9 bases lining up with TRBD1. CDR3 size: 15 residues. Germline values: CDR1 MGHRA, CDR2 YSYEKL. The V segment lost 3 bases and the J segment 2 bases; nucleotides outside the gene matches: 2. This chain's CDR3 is CASSQGQGGNQPQHF. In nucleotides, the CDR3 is TGCGCCAGCAGCCAGGGACAGGGTGGCAATCAGCCCCAGCATTTT.

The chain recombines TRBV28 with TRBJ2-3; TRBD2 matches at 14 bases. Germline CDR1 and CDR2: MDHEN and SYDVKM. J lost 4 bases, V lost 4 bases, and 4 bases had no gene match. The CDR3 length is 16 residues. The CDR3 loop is CASSSRLAGGPDTQYF. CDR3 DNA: TGTGCCAGCAGTTCCCGACTAGCGGGAGGGCCAGATACGCAGTATTTT.

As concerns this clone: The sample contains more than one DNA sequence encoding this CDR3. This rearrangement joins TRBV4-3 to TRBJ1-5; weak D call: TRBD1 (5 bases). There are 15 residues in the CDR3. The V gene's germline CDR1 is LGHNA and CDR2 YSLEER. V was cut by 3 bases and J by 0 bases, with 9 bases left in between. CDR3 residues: CASSQGGNSNQPQHF. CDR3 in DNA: TGCGCCAGCAGCCAGGGGGGGAATAGCAATCAGCCCCAGCATTTT.

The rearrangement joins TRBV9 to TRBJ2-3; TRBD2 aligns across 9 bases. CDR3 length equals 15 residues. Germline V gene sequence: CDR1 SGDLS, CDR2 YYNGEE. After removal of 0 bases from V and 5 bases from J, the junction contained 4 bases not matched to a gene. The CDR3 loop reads CASSVGGGRGDTQYF. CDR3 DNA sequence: TGTGCCAGCAGCGTAGGGGGCGGGAGGGGAGATACGCAGTATTTT.

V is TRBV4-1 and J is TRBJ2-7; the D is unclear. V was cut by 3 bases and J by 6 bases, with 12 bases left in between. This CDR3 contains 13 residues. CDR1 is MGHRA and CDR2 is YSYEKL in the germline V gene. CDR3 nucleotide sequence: TGCGCCAGCAGCCAGCCCGGGTCCCTCGAGCAGTACTTC. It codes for CASSQPGSLEQYF.

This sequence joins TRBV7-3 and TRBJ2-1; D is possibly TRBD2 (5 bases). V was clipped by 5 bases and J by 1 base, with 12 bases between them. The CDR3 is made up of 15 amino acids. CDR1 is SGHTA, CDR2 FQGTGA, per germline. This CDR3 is CASSPGGESYNEQFF. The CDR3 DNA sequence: TGTGCCAGCAGCCCCGGTGGGGAGTCCTACAATGAGCAGTTCTTC.